The subject of this entry is one T cell receptor (beta chain). Its antigen specificity is not known. Base qualities are missing; no much larger clone stands one base away. The sample was run on an Illumina MiSeq. As for how the authors treated the data: Repertoire diversity was measured with the Shannon-Wiener index computed in VDJtools. TCRbeta clonotypes with a clonotype frequency of at least 3 were defined as expanded. The public reads were reprocessed in TCRdb via fastp at Q25 and MiXCR, keeping in-frame beta chains. Every distinct CDR3 protein forms one entry, paired with its most common genes and DNA. The V and J calls follow TCRdb's processing rather than the paper's. For this sample, the table gives 76 distinct CDR3 sequences. To test for a precursor-effector relationship among CD4 cytotoxic T cells, four sorted CD4+ memory subsets (TCM, TEM, IL-7Rhigh TEMRA, IL-7R- TEMRA) underwent bulk UMI-based TCR sequencing. Cells were obtained from peripheral blood mononuclear cells that had been isolated from human blood.

This entry belongs to a study of precursors of human CD4 cytotoxic T cells (dated 2018 in TCRdb). Some background on the complete study: The bulk TCR-seq analysis covered CD4+ memory subsets from 14 donors in total. TCR-seq analysis of approximately 15 donors yielded TCRalpha and TCRbeta chain sequences (table S7).

There are 16 amino acids in the CDR3, from cysteine to phenylalanine inclusive. The kept DNA is CDR3 alone, 48 bases in frame from the first base. The V and J ends are trimmed by 6 bases and 0 bases, leaving 15 bases between them. Study-wide findings and limitations: Expanded effector clonotypes made up a larger fraction of IL-7Rhigh TEMRA clonotypes than of TEM or TCM clonotypes. Only about 95% of the 14 donors were included in some bulk TCR-seq comparisons, which suggests that not every subset was available for every donor. According to the authors, a human observational design cannot definitively establish the direction of differentiation between precursor and effector cells. Compared with TCM and TEM subsets, the IL-7Rhigh and IL-7R- TEMRA subsets had more restricted TCR repertoires, with lower diversity and more expanded clonotypes.

This clonotype was sampled from a human donor in good health. Sequencing was performed on memory CD4+ T cells from blood (PBMCs). The V gene is TRBV12-3 or TRBV12-4 and the J gene is TRBJ2-1, and perhaps TRBD2 as D gene, on 6 matching bases. The CDR3: CASSLGAGLSYNEQFF. The nucleotide sequence reads TGTGCCAGCAGCCTGGGAGCGGGTCTCTCCTACAATGAGCAGTTCTTC.